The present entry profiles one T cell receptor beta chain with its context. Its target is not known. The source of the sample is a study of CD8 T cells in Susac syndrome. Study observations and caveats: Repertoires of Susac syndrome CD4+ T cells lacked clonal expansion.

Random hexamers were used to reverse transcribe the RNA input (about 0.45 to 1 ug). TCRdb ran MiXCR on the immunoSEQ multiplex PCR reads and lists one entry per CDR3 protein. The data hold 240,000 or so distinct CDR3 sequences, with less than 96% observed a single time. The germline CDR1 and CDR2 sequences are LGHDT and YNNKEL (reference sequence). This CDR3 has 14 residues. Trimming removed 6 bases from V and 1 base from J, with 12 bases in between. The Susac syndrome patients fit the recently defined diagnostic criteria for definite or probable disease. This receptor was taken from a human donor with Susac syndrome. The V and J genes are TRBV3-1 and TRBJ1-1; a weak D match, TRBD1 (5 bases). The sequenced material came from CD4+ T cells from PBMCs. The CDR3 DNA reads TGTGCCAGCAGGGGGGAAGCAGCGAACACTGAAGCTTTCTTT. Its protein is CASRGEAANTEAFF.